One sample yielded the 20 T cell receptor beta chains listed below, sequenced in a study of shared clonotypes between healthy human individuals. The table came from immunoSEQ multiplex PCR; TCRdb's copy has only in-frame clones and leaves some out. Among millions of clones listed, 90% to 95% were seen once. Sequenced input: naive CD4+ T cells sorted from blood. Specified subset: CD45RA+ positively selected. The receptors here all came from a man between 18 and 35 years old in good health.

The gene calls are TRBV10-3 and TRBJ1-2; TRBD1 aligns across 7 bases. V shed 7 bases and J 4 bases; nucleotides not matched to a gene: 6. CDR3 size: 13 residues. Germline-derived CDR1 and CDR2 are ENHRY and SYGVKD. CDR3 nucleotides: TGTGCCATCACCGGGACAGAGGGCTATGGCTACACCTTC. Its translation: CAITGTEGYGYTF.

J is TRBJ1-2 and V is TRBV2; no clear D. Germline V gene sequence: CDR1 SNHLY, CDR2 FYNNEI. Trimming pared 1 base from V and 7 bases from J, leaving 13 bases between. The CDR3 extends over 14 amino acids. This CDR3 reads CASSEGGGSGGYTF. The CDR3 DNA follows: TGTGCCAGCAGTGAAGGGGGTGGGAGTGGTGGCTACACCTTC.

The rearrangement uses TRBV5-1 and TRBJ2-5; TRBD2 matches 10 bases. The CDR3 loop spans 16 amino acids. CDR1 and CDR2 (germline): SGHRS, YFSETQ. The junction had 4 bases not matched to a gene; V was cut back by 0 bases and J by 2 bases. The CDR3 coding sequence is TGCGCCAGCAGCTTGGATGCTAGCGGGAGTCAAGAGACCCAGTACTTC. It yields the protein CASSLDASGSQETQYF.

The genes are TRBV2 and TRBJ2-1; perhaps D is TRBD1 or TRBD2 (5 bases each). CDR3 length: 15 residues. Germline V lookup: CDR1 SNHLY, CDR2 FYNNEI. Trimming removed 7 bases at V and 2 bases at J, with 15 bases between. CDR3 in amino acids: CASTPLRGTYNEQFF. CDR3 DNA: TGTGCCAGCACCCCCTTGAGGGGAACCTACAATGAGCAGTTCTTC.

The chain joins TRBV5-4 to TRBJ2-7, with 12 bases lining up with TRBD1. V lost 4 bases to trimming and J lost 6 bases; unmatched junction nucleotides: 8. The germline V gene encodes CDR1 SGHNT and CDR2 YYREEE (reference sequence). This CDR3 region has 15 residues. CDR3 residues: CASSPPGQGAFEQYF. The CDR3 DNA sequence: TGTGCCAGCAGCCCGCCGGGACAGGGGGCTTTCGAGCAGTACTTC.

The chain couples TRBV10-3 to TRBJ2-3; TRBD2 is a possible D gene (7 bases). Trimming stripped 3 bases from V and 3 bases from J, with 16 bases between. The germline gives CDR1 ENHRY, CDR2 SYGVKD. The CDR3 loop spans 16 amino acids. CDR3 loop: CAISDSGGWETDTQYF. The CDR3 region has the DNA TGTGCCATCAGTGACTCGGGGGGCTGGGAGACAGATACGCAGTATTTT.

The V and J genes are TRBV4-1 and TRBJ1-5; a weak D match, TRBD1 (5 bases). There are 14 residues in the CDR3. Germline V gene lookup returns CDR1 MGHRA and CDR2 YSYEKL. Trimming took off 2 bases at V and 3 bases at J, with 8 bases between the two ends. CDR3 in DNA: TGCGCCAGCAGCCAACAGGGAACCAATCAGCCCCAGCATTTT. This gives the protein CASSQQGTNQPQHF.

The rearrangement joins TRBV11-2 to TRBJ2-2, with D tentatively TRBD2 (6 bases). The CDR3 has 14 amino acids. Per the germline V gene, CDR1 is SGHAT and CDR2 is FQNNGV. The V and J ends lost 7 bases and 3 bases respectively, with 12 bases between them. This chain's CDR3 is CASTLGRYTGELFF. For the CDR3, the DNA is TGTGCCAGCACACTGGGGAGGTACACCGGGGAGCTGTTTTTT.

V and J are TRBV28 and TRBJ2-7; 9 bases align to TRBD1. CDR3 length: 15 residues. The ends lost 4 bases at V and 4 bases at J; junction bases unmatched: 8. Germline V CDR1 and CDR2: MDHEN, SYDVKM. Here the CDR3 reads CASSSQGTGRYEQYF. CDR3 DNA: TGTGCCAGCAGTTCCCAAGGGACAGGGAGATACGAGCAGTACTTC.

V and J are TRBV7-2 and TRBJ1-2; weak D call: TRBD1 (5 bases). This CDR3 contains 15 residues. The ends were cut back, 5 bases at V and 4 bases at J, with 17 bases in the middle. Germline V gene lookup returns CDR1 SGHTA and CDR2 FQGNSA. In nucleotides, the CDR3 is TGTGCCAGCAGCCCCGGGGGGAATTCGGTCTATGGCTACACCTTC. Protein product: CASSPGGNSVYGYTF.

CDR3 loop: CAWSALPDGPLAEAFF. The CDR3 nucleotides are TGTGCCTGGAGTGCCCTCCCGGACGGTCCGTTGGCTGAAGCTTTCTTT. The V and J genes are TRBV30 and TRBJ1-1; no clear D gene. Trimming stripped 1 base from V and 6 bases from J, with 21 bases between. The V gene's germline CDR1 is GTSNPN and CDR2 SVGIG (reference sequence). This CDR3 has 16 residues.

The V gene is TRBV30, the J gene TRBJ2-5; maybe TRBD1 (5 bases). The CDR3 runs to 12 residues. Germline V gene lookup returns CDR1 GTSNPN and CDR2 SVGIG (reference sequence). V shed 2 bases and J shed 8 bases, with 12 bases lying between them. CDR3 DNA sequence: TGTGCCTGGAGTTTGAAAAGGACAACCCAGTACTTC. Translation gives CAWSLKRTTQYF.

The rearrangement links TRBV18 to TRBJ1-2, with D possibly being TRBD1 (5 bases). The CDR3 is 12 amino acids. The V end was cut by 5 bases, the J end by 8 bases, with 12 bases between. CDR1 and CDR2 from the germline V gene are KGHSH and LQKENI. CDR3 region: CASSSTRGGYTF. The CDR3 DNA reads TGTGCCAGCTCATCGACGAGGGGAGGCTACACCTTC.

The genes are TRBV4-1 and TRBJ2-5; 8 nucleotides align to TRBD1. With V trimmed by 1 base and J by 4 bases, 2 bases remained unmatched. CDR1 is MGHRA and CDR2 is YSYEKL in the germline V gene. This CDR3 is built from 14 residues. In DNA, the CDR3 is TGCGCCAGCAGCCAAGGGACAGGGAGAGAGACCCAGTACTTC. Its protein product is CASSQGTGRETQYF.

As regards this clone: Possible read error: a much larger clone is one base away. This specimen includes other DNA sequences encoding the same CDR3. The DNA for the CDR3 is TGTGCCAGCAGCTTGGGGTACGAGCAGTACTTC. The encoded protein is CASSLGYEQYF. J is TRBJ2-7 and V is TRBV5-6; D gene ambiguous. The CDR3 length is 11 residues. The germline CDR1 and CDR2 sequences are SGHDT and YYEEEE. V dropped 0 bases and J dropped 4 bases, with 2 bases sitting between them.

This clone showed up just once. The same CDR3 can be traced to other DNA sequences in this sample. V and J are TRBV6-5 and TRBJ2-5; 11 positions agree with TRBD2. Trimming removed 5 bases from V and 4 bases from J; junction bases left unmatched: 6. Germline V gene lookup returns CDR1 MNHEY and CDR2 SVGAGI. The CDR3 extends over 15 amino acids. The CDR3 sequence is CASSLSGRAVETQYF. CDR3 DNA: TGTGCCAGCAGTCTTAGCGGGAGGGCCGTAGAGACCCAGTACTTC.

V usage is TRBV29-1 and J usage is TRBJ2-5; no reliable D call. Trimming shortened V by 8 bases and J by 4 bases, and 8 bases separated the two germline ends. The CDR3 runs to 10 residues. Germline CDR1 and CDR2: SQVTM and ANQGSEA. The CDR3 is CSLSGETQYF. CDR3 nucleotide sequence: TGCAGCTTGTCGGGAGAGACCCAGTACTTC.

The CDR3 protein is CASKWEYGYTF. CDR3 sequence (DNA): TGTGCCAGTAAATGGGAGTATGGCTACACCTTC. V usage is TRBV6-6 and J usage is TRBJ1-2; D remains ambiguous. Trimming removed 9 bases from V and 5 bases from J, with 10 bases in between. Germline CDR1 MNHNY, CDR2 SVGAGI (reference sequence). CDR3 length: 11 residues.

This chain uses TRBV19 with TRBJ1-2; D gene uncertain. Deletions cut 4 bases from V and 5 bases from J, with 8 bases between. CDR1 and CDR2 from the germline V gene are LNHDA and SQIVND (reference sequence). The CDR3 length is 12 residues. CDR3 DNA: TGTGCCAGTAGTACAGGCGAGTATGGCTACACCTTC. Its protein is CASSTGEYGYTF.

This clone appeared a single time. Other DNA sequences in the sample encode the same CDR3. CDR3 residues: CASSPTGGNYEQYF. In nucleotides, the CDR3 is TGTGCCAGCTCACCGACAGGGGGTAACTACGAGCAGTACTTC. The chain has TRBV18 and TRBJ2-7; 9 positions agree with TRBD1. Germline V gene data show CDR1 as KGHSH and CDR2 as LQKENI. CDR3 length equals 14 residues. V was clipped by 3 bases and J by 3 bases; unmatched bases: 3.